These T cell receptor beta chains were read from a single sample in a study of PD-1 blockade in mismatch repair-deficient tumors. Sequenced by immunoSEQ multiplex PCR; TCRdb stores in-frame clones only, minus some. The data hold about 120,000 clones, with 86% observed a single time. Sample: peripheral blood, taken 44 weeks after starting pembrolizumab. These receptors all come from an adult with mismatch repair-deficient cancer. The CDR3 runs from the conserved cysteine through the conserved F or W. D genes are given only for firm matches. Clone size appears in some rows only: once, few, many, or a class for an expanded clone.

clone size	D gene	V gene	J gene	CDR3 protein	CDR3 DNA
.	.	TRBV10-1	TRBJ2-3	CASSGASDTQYF	TGCGCCAGCAGTGGAGCATCAGATACGCAGTATTTT
.	.	TRBV21-1	TRBJ2-3	CASSKGGTDTQYF	TGTGCCAGCAGCAAAGGAGGCACAGATACGCAGTATTTT
.	.	TRBV10-3	TRBJ2-1	CANRGSGPGSYNEQFF	TGTGCCAACAGAGGGTCCGGACCAGGCTCCTACAATGAGCAGTTCTTC
.	TRBD1	TRBV13	TRBJ2-5	CASSPGQRQQETQYF	TGTGCCAGCAGCCCGGGACAGCGTCAGCAAGAGACCCAGTACTTC
.	.	TRBV2	TRBJ2-1	CATLDQSSYNEQFF	TGTGCCACCCTGGACCAGAGCTCCTACAATGAGCAGTTCTTC
few	TRBD2	TRBV19	TRBJ2-7	CASSPHFLSWREGLTYEQYF	TGTGCCAGTAGTCCACACTTTTTGTCCTGGCGGGAGGGCCTTACGTACGAGCAGTACTTC
.	.	TRBV4-1	TRBJ1-4	CASSQDRRGEKLFF	TGCGCCAGCAGCCAAGATCGCCGGGGCGAAAAACTGTTTTTT
.	.	TRBV4-1	TRBJ1-2	CASSQDRGRSYGYTF	TGCGCCAGCAGCCAAGACCGGGGAAGGAGCTATGGCTACACCTTC
.	TRBD1	TRBV11-2	TRBJ1-2	CASTGGDYGYTF	TGTGCCAGCACAGGGGGCGACTATGGCTACACCTTC
.	TRBD1	TRBV7-8	TRBJ2-4	CASSLRGTQGAFVIQYF	TGTGCCAGCAGCTTAAGGGGGACACAGGGGGCCTTTGTCATTCAGTACTTC
.	.	TRBV5-4	TRBJ2-7	CASSRPQGLTYEQYF	TGTGCCAGCAGCCGCCCACAGGGACTCACCTACGAGCAGTACTTC
.	.	TRBV6-1	TRBJ2-7	CASSWTPSSYEQYF	TGTGCCAGCAGTTGGACACCGAGCTCCTACGAGCAGTACTTC
.	TRBD2	TRBV27	TRBJ2-3	CASSLAGGSTDTQYF	TGTGCCAGCAGTTTGGCGGGAGGTAGCACAGATACGCAGTATTTT
.	.	TRBV4-2	TRBJ2-7	CASSQGPYEQYF	TGTGCCAGCAGCCAAGGTCCATACGAGCAGTACTTC
.	TRBD1	TRBV27	TRBJ1-4	CASSSSRDRTPSRWTNEKLFF	TGTGCCAGCAGTTCCTCTCGGGACAGGACACCCTCAAGGTGGACTAATGAAAAACTGTTTTTT
.	TRBD1	TRBV6-5	TRBJ2-7	CASSYPDRGNSYEQYF	TGTGCCAGCAGTTACCCGGACAGGGGCAACTCCTACGAGCAGTACTTC
.	TRBD2	TRBV6-5	TRBJ2-7	CASSYNLAGDGEQYF	TGTGCCAGCAGTTACAATTTAGCGGGAGATGGGGAGCAGTACTTC
.	.	TRBV12-5	TRBJ2-7	CASGFILDRRGPVSYYEQYF	TGTGCTAGTGGTTTCATACTAGACCGCCGCGGGCCAGTCTCCTACTACGAGCAGTACTTC
.	.	TRBV11-3	TRBJ2-1	CASSSAGFTKFNEQFF	TGTGCCAGCAGCTCAGCAGGTTTTACAAAATTCAATGAGCAGTTCTTC
.	.	TRBV9	TRBJ2-3	CASSVASGSASRDTQYF	TGTGCCAGCAGCGTTGCTAGTGGTAGCGCAAGTAGAGATACGCAGTATTTT
.	.	TRBV4-3	TRBJ2-7	CASSQDVSSGYEQYF	TGCGCCAGCAGCCAAGATGTATCGTCCGGCTACGAGCAGTACTTC
.	.	TRBV28	TRBJ2-7	CASSLLDRHSYEQYF	TGTGCCAGCAGTTTATTGGACAGACACTCCTACGAGCAGTACTTC
.	TRBD1	TRBV28	TRBJ2-3	CASSSPTGRTQYF	TGTGCCAGCAGTTCCCCGACAGGGCGTACGCAGTATTTT
once	.	TRBV27	TRBJ2-7	CASSLGRANYEQYF	TGTGCCAGCAGTTTAGGCAGAGCTAACTACGAGCAGTACTTC
.	.	TRBV6-1	TRBJ2-2	CASSELRGDTGELFF	TGTGCCAGCAGTGAATTAAGGGGGGACACCGGGGAGCTGTTTTTT
.	.	TRBV6-5	TRBJ2-6	CASSPSLSGANVLTF	TGTGCCAGCAGCCCGTCCCTCTCTGGGGCCAACGTCCTGACTTTC
once	.	TRBV11-2	TRBJ2-3	CASSLGGVRADTQYF	TGTGCCAGCAGCTTAGGGGGGGTGAGGGCGGATACGCAGTATTTT
.	.	TRBV6-5	TRBJ2-1	CASSYGQGGNEQFF	TGTGCCAGCAGTTACGGGCAGGGAGGAAATGAGCAGTTCTTC
.	.	TRBV6-6	TRBJ1-4	CASSYYDAREKLFF	TGTGCCAGCAGTTACTACGACGCCCGGGAAAAACTGTTTTTT
.	.	TRBV7-9	TRBJ2-1	CASSLGWNRKQFF	TGTGCCAGCAGCTTAGGGTGGAACCGAAAGCAGTTCTTC
.	.	TRBV5-4	TRBJ2-5	CASSPGQLGETQYF	TGTGCCAGCAGCCCTGGACAACTCGGGGAGACCCAGTACTTC
.	.	TRBV21-1	TRBJ1-1	CASSNLSGLNTEAFF	TGTGCCAGCAGCAACCTCTCAGGTTTGAACACTGAAGCTTTCTTT
.	TRBD1	TRBV29-1	TRBJ1-2	CSVGTGVNYGYTF	TGCAGCGTCGGGACAGGGGTTAACTATGGCTACACCTTC
.	TRBD2	TRBV6-5	TRBJ2-2	CASRLLRETGGELFF	TGTGCCAGTCGACTCTTGCGGGAGACGGGCGGGGAGCTGTTTTTT
.	TRBD2	TRBV2	TRBJ2-1	CASSLLAGGDDEQFF	TGTGCCAGCAGCTTACTAGCGGGAGGGGACGATGAGCAGTTCTTC
few	.	TRBV7-8	TRBJ2-7	CASSLVTSVHEQYF	TGTGCCAGCAGCTTAGTTACTAGTGTACACGAGCAGTACTTC
.	.	TRBV5-6	TRBJ2-7	CASSLAGSPYEQYF	TGTGCCAGCAGCTTGGCCGGATCGCCCTACGAGCAGTACTTC
.	.	TRBV21-1	TRBJ2-3	CASTRPVTTDTQYF	TGTGCCAGCACCCGACCGGTAACCACAGATACGCAGTATTTT
.	TRBD1	TRBV5-4	TRBJ2-1	CASSLRDRRNEQFF	TGTGCCAGCAGCTTGCGGGACAGAAGGAATGAGCAGTTCTTC
.	TRBD1	TRBV27	TRBJ1-2	CASSPTGTGGTGYTF	TGTGCCAGCAGTCCGACCGGGACAGGGGGCACTGGCTACACCTTC
.	TRBD2	TRBV6-5	TRBJ2-7	CASSYGVAGYEQYF	TGTGCCAGCAGTTACGGAGTAGCGGGTTACGAGCAGTACTTC
.	TRBD1	TRBV6-1	TRBJ1-3	CASSGSRDRSNSGNTIYF	TGTGCCAGCAGTGGTAGCCGGGACAGGAGCAACTCTGGAAACACCATATATTTT
.	TRBD1	TRBV7-9	TRBJ1-2	CASSEEGQETNYGYTF	TGTGCCAGCAGCGAGGAGGGACAGGAGACTAACTATGGCTACACCTTC
.	.	TRBV5-1	TRBJ1-1	CASSSGSEAFF	TGCGCCAGCAGTTCCGGGAGTGAAGCTTTCTTT
.	.	TRBV4-1	TRBJ2-2	CASSRQPLNTGELFF	TGCGCCAGCAGTCGACAGCCTTTGAACACCGGGGAGCTGTTTTTT
.	TRBD2	TRBV5-1	TRBJ2-3	CATKGLAGSTDTQYF	TGCGCCACCAAAGGACTAGCGGGGTCTACAGATACGCAGTATTTT
few	.	TRBV9	TRBJ2-1	CASSLDNEQFF	TGTGCCAGCAGTTTAGACAATGAGCAGTTCTTC
.	.	TRBV13	TRBJ2-3	CASGESTDTQYF	TGTGCCAGCGGCGAGAGCACAGATACGCAGTATTTT
.	.	TRBV6-5	TRBJ1-5	CASSSRDQPQHF	TGTGCCAGCAGTTCCCGGGACCAGCCCCAGCATTTT
once	TRBD1	TRBV18	TRBJ1-1	CASSGTDNTEAFF	TGTGCCAGCTCGGGGACAGACAACACTGAAGCTTTCTTT
once	TRBD2	TRBV7-2	TRBJ2-1	CASSLLRGGYNEQFF	TGTGCCAGCAGCTTGCTCCGCGGGGGCTACAATGAGCAGTTCTTC
.	.	TRBV27	TRBJ2-3	CASSPGFPVADTQYF	TGTGCCAGCAGCCCCGGGTTTCCGGTTGCAGATACGCAGTATTTT
.	.	TRBV19	TRBJ2-7	CASSILDNPYEQYF	TGTGCCAGTAGTATTTTGGACAATCCCTACGAGCAGTACTTC
.	TRBD1	TRBV27	TRBJ2-5	CASSPLATGGIGETQYF	TGTGCCAGCAGTCCACTCGCCACAGGGGGCATCGGGGAGACCCAGTACTTC
.	.	TRBV5-1	TRBJ2-1	CASTWGSRTAYNEQFF	TGCGCCAGCACTTGGGGCTCTCGTACGGCCTACAATGAGCAGTTCTTC
.	.	TRBV2	TRBJ1-1	CASLDPARAREAFF	TGTGCCAGCCTGGACCCGGCGCGGGCTCGTGAAGCTTTCTTT
.	.	TRBV7-2	TRBJ2-5	CASSRDSVVETQYF	TGTGCCAGCAGCCGAGATTCGGTGGTAGAGACCCAGTACTTC
.	TRBD2	TRBV18	TRBJ2-7	CASSKMGLADYEQYF	TGTGCCAGCTCAAAAATGGGACTAGCGGACTACGAGCAGTACTTC